Below, 23 T cell receptor beta chains from the same sample are listed, as sequenced in a study of radiation and T cells in renal cell carcinoma. Time point denoted: baseline pretreatment blood. Specified treatment: 15 Gy SBRT to primary tumor, nephrectomy 4 weeks later. Assay: immunoSEQ multiplex PCR; the TCRdb copy retains only in-frame clones and omits some. Of 100,000 to 150,000 clones listed, around 80% are singletons. The sequencing used blood, collected from a patient whose treatment included radiotherapy and nephrectomy. These receptors all come from a woman aged 55-75 years with renal cell carcinoma.

The chain has TRBV19 and TRBJ2-7, with D possibly being TRBD2 (5 bases). The CDR3 covers 15 residues. Trimming took off 1 base at V and 3 bases at J, with 13 bases between the two ends. From germline, CDR1 is LNHDA and CDR2 SQIVND (reference sequence). CDR3 DNA: TGTGCCAGTAGTATAGTCTGGGCTAGCAGCTACGAGCAGTACTTC. Translated: CASSIVWASSYEQYF.

V usage is TRBV28 and J usage is TRBJ1-5, with 9 bases matching TRBD1. With 1 base clipped from V and 1 base from J, the junction kept 17 bases outside the gene matches. This CDR3 is 21 amino acids long. Germline loops: CDR1 MDHEN, CDR2 SYDVKM. The CDR3 protein is CASSLFVGQGKYRMSNQPQHF. The CDR3 region has the DNA TGTGCCAGCAGTTTATTCGTCGGACAGGGGAAATATAGGATGAGCAATCAGCCCCAGCATTTT.

The V and J genes are TRBV7-2 and TRBJ2-6; D gene uncertain. There are 17 residues in the CDR3. The V gene lost 0 bases and the J gene lost 2 bases, with 11 bases spanning the gap. Germline V gene data show CDR1 as SGHTA and CDR2 as FQGNSA. In DNA form, the CDR3 reads TGTGCCAGCAGCTTAGCCCCTTGGGGTACTGGGGCCAACGTCCTGACTTTC. As protein: CASSLAPWGTGANVLTF.

This chain links TRBV19 with TRBJ1-1; 9 bases map to TRBD1. V trimming: 5 bases; J trimming: 10 bases; junction bases outside the gene matches: 14. The CDR3 is made up of 15 amino acids. Germline V gene data show CDR1 as LNHDA and CDR2 as SQIVND (reference sequence). The CDR3 nucleotides are TGTGCCAGTAGTCCAACGGGACAGGGCGCTTTGGGAGCTTTCTTT. It translates to CASSPTGQGALGAFF.

V usage is TRBV5-1 and J usage is TRBJ2-7; 7 bases fit TRBD1. Germline CDR1 is SGHRS and CDR2 is YFSETQ. After removal of 2 bases from V and 0 bases from J, the junction contained 2 bases not matched to a gene. There are 14 residues in the CDR3. CDR3 DNA: TGCGCCAGCAGCTTCGGACAGGTCTCCTACGAGCAGTACTTC. Protein sequence: CASSFGQVSYEQYF.

A single count supports this clone. The chain uses TRBV9 and TRBJ1-3, with D possibly matching TRBD1 (6 bases). The CDR3 contains 17 residues. V lost 4 bases, J lost 0 bases, and 17 bases lay in between. Germline assignment: CDR1 SGDLS and CDR2 YYNGEE. CDR3 DNA sequence: TGTGCCAGCAGCTTACCCGACAGGCACCCCTCTGGAAACACCATATATTTT. Translated: CASSLPDRHPSGNTIYF.

In its sample, this clone was seen a few times. The genes are TRBV30 and TRBJ2-3, with 8 bases matching TRBD2. Germline CDR1 and CDR2: GTSNPN and SVGIG (reference sequence). V was clipped by 3 bases and J by 2 bases; unmatched bases: 7. This CDR3 has 15 amino acids. The CDR3 DNA is TGTGCCTGGAGCTACACTAGCGGATTCACAGATACGCAGTATTTT. Translated: CAWSYTSGFTDTQYF.

This clone was detected only a few times. The gene calls are TRBV13 and TRBJ2-5, with TRBD2 as a possible D gene (7 bases). The germline V gene encodes CDR1 PRHDT and CDR2 FYEKMQ (reference sequence). This CDR3 contains 14 residues. V was cut by 10 bases and J by 0 bases, with 15 bases left in between. CDR3 residues: CATSRGGYQETQYF. The DNA of the CDR3 is TGTGCCACCTCAAGGGGGGGGTACCAAGAGACCCAGTACTTC.

V and J are TRBV6-5 and TRBJ2-2, with D maybe TRBD2 (5 bases). Trimming removed 6 bases at V and 6 bases at J, with 14 bases between. The germline V gene has CDR1 MNHEY and CDR2 SVGAGI. This CDR3 contains 14 residues. CDR3 residues: CASSNRGSAGELFF. DNA of the CDR3: TGTGCCAGCAGCAACCGGGGAAGCGCCGGGGAGCTGTTTTTT.

This clone was detected only a few times. The chain has TRBV2 and TRBJ1-6; 10 nucleotides line up with TRBD1. CDR1 SNHLY and CDR2 FYNNEI come from the germline V gene. The CDR3 totals 15 residues. V lost 6 bases to trimming and J lost 7 bases; unmatched junction nucleotides: 6. The CDR3 here is CASSPDRGQNSPLHF. CDR3 sequence (DNA): TGTGCCAGCAGCCCCGACAGGGGGCAAAATTCACCCCTCCACTTT.

The chain has TRBV6-1 and TRBJ2-7; D is undetermined. The germline V gene has CDR1 MNHNS and CDR2 SASEGT. The CDR3 covers 13 residues. The ends were cut back, 9 bases at V and 1 base at J, with 13 bases in the middle. CDR3 protein: CASDLGLSYEQYF. The CDR3 region has the DNA TGTGCCAGTGACCTCGGGTTATCCTACGAGCAGTACTTC.

This CDR3 is CSAPTGGASMNTEAFF. The CDR3 bases are TGCAGCGCCCCGACCGGAGGGGCCTCTATGAACACTGAAGCTTTCTTT. The chain is built from TRBV29-1 and TRBJ1-1, with D perhaps TRBD1 (5 bases). The CDR3 is 16 residues long. Germline CDR1 reads SQVTM; CDR2 reads ANQGSEA. V gave up 7 bases and J gave up 0 bases, with 21 bases separating them.

V and J are TRBV10-1 and TRBJ1-2; D ambiguous. The germline V gene has CDR1 WNHNN and CDR2 SYGVQD (reference sequence). V was clipped by 8 bases and J by 2 bases, with 27 bases between them. The CDR3 extends over 18 amino acids. The CDR3 sequence: CASRGRDSPFLGNYGYTF. CDR3 in DNA: TGCGCCAGCCGGGGTCGTGACTCGCCGTTTCTGGGGAACTATGGCTACACCTTC.

V usage is TRBV7-6 and J usage is TRBJ2-7; TRBD2 matches 11 bases. This CDR3 contains 16 residues. J lost 3 bases, V lost 4 bases, and 8 bases had no gene match. Germline values: CDR1 SGHVS, CDR2 FNYEAQ. CDR3 in DNA: TGTGCCAGCAGCTCCCTTAGCGGGGGGGCGAGCTACGAGCAGTACTTC. It encodes CASSSLSGGASYEQYF.

V is TRBV30 and J is TRBJ2-7, with a possible D match to TRBD1 (6 bases). Germline CDR1 GTSNPN, CDR2 SVGIG (reference sequence). Deletions cut 0 bases from V and 2 bases from J, with 8 bases between. The CDR3 extends over 13 amino acids. CDR3 amino acids: CAWSVTGTYEQYF. The CDR3 DNA reads TGTGCCTGGAGTGTCACAGGGACCTACGAGCAGTACTTC.

The chain carries TRBV19 and TRBJ1-5; tentatively, D is TRBD1 (5 bases). CDR1 and CDR2 (germline): LNHDA, SQIVND (reference sequence). Trimming removed 7 bases at V and 1 base at J, with 17 bases between. CDR3 length: 16 residues. This CDR3 is CASNRAGFESNQPQHF. In DNA, the CDR3 is TGTGCCAGTAACCGGGCAGGGTTCGAAAGCAATCAGCCCCAGCATTTT.

The genes are TRBV27 and TRBJ1-5; D is ambiguous. The germline V gene encodes CDR1 MNHEY and CDR2 SMNVEV (reference sequence). The CDR3 loop spans 12 amino acids. The germline V and J ends were trimmed by 2 bases and 9 bases, with 8 bases remaining between them. For the CDR3, the DNA is TGTGCCAGCAGTTTAGGCCTCGGGCCCCAGCATTTT. It encodes CASSLGLGPQHF.

The chain employs TRBV6-1 and TRBJ2-1, with unresolved D. Germline V gene sequence: CDR1 MNHNS, CDR2 SASEGT. With 2 bases removed from V and 5 bases from J, the gap between germline ends came to 19 bases. This CDR3 has 17 amino acids. The CDR3, as DNA: TGTGCCAGCAGTGAAACGGTCACACCTCAAATAAACAATGAGCAGTTCTTC. Encoded protein: CASSETVTPQINNEQFF.

This clone showed up many times. The chain is built from TRBV7-2 and TRBJ2-7; a possible D gene is TRBD2 (6 bases). The CDR3 contains 13 residues. In germline, CDR1 is SGHTA, CDR2 FQGNSA. V dropped 5 bases and J dropped 6 bases, with 14 bases sitting between them. The chain's CDR3 is CASSPTLGSEQYF. The CDR3 bases are TGTGCCAGCAGCCCAACGCTCGGGAGCGAGCAGTACTTC.

This clone was observed a handful of times. J is TRBJ1-1 and V is TRBV29-1, with TRBD1 matching 8 bases. The V segment lost 6 bases and the J segment 5 bases; nucleotides outside the gene matches: 5. The germline CDR1 and CDR2 sequences are SQVTM and ANQGSEA. The CDR3 loop spans 12 amino acids. The CDR3 reads CSVWTGTTEAFF. CDR3 bases: TGCAGCGTCTGGACAGGGACGACTGAAGCTTTCTTT.

The genes are TRBV28 and TRBJ1-1, with TRBD1 identical over 7 bases. The V segment lost 7 bases and the J segment 5 bases; nucleotides outside the gene matches: 7. The CDR3 length is 13 residues. Per the germline V gene, CDR1 is MDHEN and CDR2 is SYDVKM. The CDR3 protein is CASTRRGRTEAFF. The CDR3 region has the DNA TGTGCCAGCACTAGGAGGGGGCGAACTGAAGCTTTCTTT.

The CDR3 bases are TGTGCCTGGAGTGTAAGAGGGTCCTCCTACGAGCAGTACTTC. It yields the protein CAWSVRGSSYEQYF. The gene calls are TRBV30 and TRBJ2-7; D is possibly TRBD2 (5 bases). The germline V and J ends were trimmed by 0 bases and 0 bases, with 9 bases remaining between them. In germline, CDR1 is GTSNPN, CDR2 SVGIG (reference sequence). The CDR3 spans 14 residues.

The chain recombines TRBV2 with TRBJ2-7; D not resolved. V was shortened by 3 bases and J by 7 bases, with 10 bases between the two germline ends. The V gene's germline CDR1 is SNHLY and CDR2 FYNNEI. The CDR3 has 12 residues. The CDR3 DNA is TGTGCCAGCAGTGACCTGGCTGAAGAGCAGTACTTC. The encoded protein is CASSDLAEEQYF.